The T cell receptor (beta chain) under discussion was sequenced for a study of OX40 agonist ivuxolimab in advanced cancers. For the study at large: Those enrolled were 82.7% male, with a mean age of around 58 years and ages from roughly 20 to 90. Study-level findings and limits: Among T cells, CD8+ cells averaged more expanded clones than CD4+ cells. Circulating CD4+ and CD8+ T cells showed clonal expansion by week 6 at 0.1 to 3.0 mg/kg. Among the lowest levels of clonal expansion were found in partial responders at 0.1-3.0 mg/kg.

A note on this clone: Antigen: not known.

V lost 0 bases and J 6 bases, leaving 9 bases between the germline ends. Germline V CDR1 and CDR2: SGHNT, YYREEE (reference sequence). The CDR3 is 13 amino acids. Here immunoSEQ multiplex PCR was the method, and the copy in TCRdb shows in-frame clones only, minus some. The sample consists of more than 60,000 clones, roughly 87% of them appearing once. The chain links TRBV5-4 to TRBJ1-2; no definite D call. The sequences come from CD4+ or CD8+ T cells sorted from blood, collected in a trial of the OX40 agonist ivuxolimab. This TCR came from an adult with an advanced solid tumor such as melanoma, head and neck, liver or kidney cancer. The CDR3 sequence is CASSLDLWDGYTF. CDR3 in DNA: TGTGCCAGCAGCTTGGATCTGTGGGATGGCTACACCTTC.